Each of the 26 T cell receptor beta chains below was sequenced from the same sample in a study of a mutant IDH1 vaccine in newly diagnosed glioma. Time point noted: baseline, week 1 (first vaccination visit). Treatment described: pre-vaccination baseline after standard-of-care therapy. Some clones are missing from TCRdb's copy, which holds only in-frame ones; the method was immunoSEQ multiplex PCR. The sample carries some 16,000 clones, about 77% recorded once. The material was PBMCs, obtained from a glioma patient treated with radiotherapy, temozolomide or both. The receptor source for this set is a middle-aged man with glioma.

This clone was seen only once. The J gene is TRBJ2-7, the V gene TRBV6-5; maybe TRBD1 (5 bases). Trimming stripped 5 bases from V and 1 base from J, with 12 bases between. There are 14 residues in the CDR3. The germline CDR1 and CDR2 sequences are MNHEY and SVGAGI. CDR3 nucleotide sequence: TGTGCCAGCAGTCCAAACAGGTTATCCTACGAGCAGTACTTC. Translation gives CASSPNRLSYEQYF.

CDR3 protein: CASRQGAVAKNIQYF. Written as DNA, the CDR3 is TGTGCCAGCCGGCAAGGTGCCGTAGCCAAAAACATTCAGTACTTC. The chain has TRBV6-1 and TRBJ2-4; unclear D gene. The CDR3 sequence is 15 residues long. Looked up from germline, CDR1 is MNHNS and CDR2 is SASEGT. The germline V and J ends were trimmed by 8 bases and 0 bases, with 14 bases remaining between them.

The rearrangement joins TRBV7-8 to TRBJ2-2, with a tentative D call TRBD2 (5 bases). The CDR3 runs 17 residues. Between the trimmed V and J ends, which lost 6 bases and 2 bases, there was a span of 19 bases. Germline lookup yields CDR1 SGHVS and CDR2 FQNEAQ. This chain's CDR3 is CASRSVTRTHNTGELFF. The CDR3, as DNA: TGTGCCAGCAGAAGCGTCACCCGGACTCATAACACCGGGGAGCTGTTTTTT.

The chain recombines TRBV4-3 with TRBJ2-2, with D hard to call. Germline CDR1 LGHNA, CDR2 YSLEER. V lost 0 bases, J lost 3 bases, and 14 bases lay in between. This CDR3 is 17 amino acids long. CDR3 region: CASSQEALIRDTGELFF. DNA of the CDR3: TGCGCCAGCAGCCAAGAAGCCCTGATCCGGGACACCGGGGAGCTGTTTTTT.

The chain joins TRBV5-4 to TRBJ1-1; the match to TRBD1 covers 8 bases. The germline V gene encodes CDR1 SGHNT and CDR2 YYREEE (reference sequence). Germline trimming cut 4 bases from V and 5 bases from J; bases unmatched to any gene: 4. The CDR3 has 13 residues. The CDR3 region is CASSKTGVTEAFF. DNA of the CDR3: TGTGCCAGCAGCAAGACAGGGGTGACTGAAGCTTTCTTT.

The V and J genes are TRBV11-2 and TRBJ2-3, with unresolved D. The CDR3 has 14 residues. CDR1 is SGHAT, CDR2 FQNNGV, per germline. V was shortened by 6 bases and J by 4 bases, with 14 bases between the two germline ends. The CDR3 region is CASSHGEWADTQYF. The DNA for the CDR3 is TGTGCCAGCAGTCATGGAGAGTGGGCAGATACGCAGTATTTT. Filled out from reference TRBV11-2 and TRBJ2-3, the complete variable domain reads EAGVAQSPRYKIIEKRQSVAFWCNPISGHATLYWYQQILGQGPKLLIQFQNNGVVDDSQLPKDRFSAERLKGVDSTLKIQPAKLEDSAVYLCASSHGEWADTQYFGPGTRLTVL.

J is TRBJ1-5 and V is TRBV2, with D perhaps matching TRBD1 (5 bases). V was pared by 3 bases and J by 3 bases, with 9 bases between. The CDR3 contains 14 residues. The germline V gene encodes CDR1 SNHLY and CDR2 FYNNEI. The CDR3 is CASSDEGYNQPQHF. The CDR3 nucleotides read TGTGCCAGCAGTGATGAGGGGTACAATCAGCCCCAGCATTTT.

The chain links TRBV6-6 to TRBJ1-2; the match to TRBD1 covers 7 bases. With V trimmed by 6 bases and J by 5 bases, 3 bases remained unmatched. Germline values: CDR1 MNHNY, CDR2 SVGAGI (reference sequence). This CDR3 region has 12 residues. The CDR3 spells CASSRDSYGYTF. In DNA form, the CDR3 reads TGTGCCAGCAGCCGGGACAGTTATGGCTACACCTTC.

V and J are TRBV18 and TRBJ2-5; D may be TRBD2 (6 bases). CDR3 size: 13 residues. The V and J ends lost 6 bases and 4 bases respectively, with 12 bases between them. Germline V CDR1 and CDR2: KGHSH, LQKENI. For the CDR3, the DNA is TGTGCCAGCTCGCCCCCTAGCGTAGAGACCCAGTACTTC. Its translation: CASSPPSVETQYF.

The V call is TRBV2, the J call TRBJ1-6, with D possibly TRBD1 on 6 matching bases. V shed 7 bases and J shed 4 bases, with 11 bases lying between them. Germline assignment: CDR1 SNHLY and CDR2 FYNNEI. There are 14 residues in the CDR3. The CDR3 loop reads CASNRDKYNSPLHF. The CDR3 DNA reads TGTGCCAGCAACAGGGATAAATATAATTCACCCCTCCACTTT. Full variable domain (rest looked up from reference TRBV2 and TRBJ1-6): EPEVTQTPSHQVTQMGQEVILRCVPISNHLYFYWYRQILGQKVEFLVSFYNNEISEKSEIFDDQFSVERPDGSNFTLKIRSTKLEDSAMYFCASNRDKYNSPLHFGNGTRLTVT.

The V gene is TRBV4-3, the J gene TRBJ2-1; no clear D. The CDR3 sequence is 13 residues long. Germline-derived CDR1 and CDR2 are LGHNA and YSLEER. Trimming stripped 0 bases from V and 9 bases from J, with 9 bases between. DNA of the CDR3: TGCGCCAGCAGCCAAGATGTCGGGCTTGAGCAGTTCTTC. Translation gives CASSQDVGLEQFF.

The J gene is TRBJ2-7, the V gene TRBV29-1, with 8 bases aligning to TRBD2. Germline CDR1 is SQVTM and CDR2 is ANQGSEA. This CDR3 has 13 amino acids. V gave up 5 bases and J gave up 2 bases; unmatched junction bases: 5. In DNA form, the CDR3 reads TGCAGCGTTTCAAGCGGGAGTCCCTACGAGCAGTACTTC. It encodes CSVSSGSPYEQYF.

This rearrangement joins TRBV7-9 to TRBJ1-1, with unresolved D. Germline V gene sequence: CDR1 SEHNR, CDR2 FQNEAQ (reference sequence). Trimming stripped 5 bases from V and 1 base from J, with 17 bases between. CDR3 size: 16 residues. The CDR3 DNA follows: TGTGCCAGCAGCCTCCGTGGTGACAACCCGAACACTGAAGCTTTCTTT. Residues: CASSLRGDNPNTEAFF.

This clone was observed once. The rearrangement links TRBV27 to TRBJ2-3; D unclear. Germline CDR1 reads MNHEY; CDR2 reads SMNVEV (reference sequence). Trimming shortened V by 5 bases and J by 0 bases, and 6 bases separated the two germline ends. The CDR3 consists of 13 residues. The CDR3 DNA is TGTGCCAGCAGTCCCTCTAGCACAGATACGCAGTATTTT. Translating it yields CASSPSSTDTQYF.

The rearrangement uses TRBV11-2 and TRBJ1-2; the D gene is possibly TRBD1 (5 bases). Germline V CDR1 and CDR2: SGHAT, FQNNGV. V lost 0 bases, J lost 2 bases, and 13 bases lay in between. This CDR3 contains 16 residues. The DNA of the CDR3 is TGTGCCAGCAGCTTAGAATTAGGGGCTATAAACTATGGCTACACCTTC. The encoded protein is CASSLELGAINYGYTF.

This chain connects TRBV10-1 to TRBJ2-1; the D gene is possibly TRBD2 (6 bases). From germline, CDR1 is WNHNN and CDR2 SYGVQD (reference sequence). This CDR3 is built from 15 residues. The V and J ends lost 7 bases and 3 bases respectively, with 16 bases between them. The DNA of the CDR3 is TGCGCCAGCACCCCTTCTAGCGAGCTCTACAATGAGCAGTTCTTC. Translating gives CASTPSSELYNEQFF.

This rearrangement joins TRBV2 to TRBJ2-2; the match to TRBD2 covers 7 bases. Looked up from germline, CDR1 is SNHLY and CDR2 is FYNNEI. The junction had 12 bases not matched to a gene; V was cut back by 8 bases and J by 6 bases. The CDR3 is 15 residues long. The DNA of the CDR3 is TGTGCCAGCCACAGGCGGGGCGGGAGCGCCGGGGAGCTGTTTTTT. Encoded protein: CASHRRGGSAGELFF.

The rearrangement joins TRBV6-1 to TRBJ2-7, with a tentative D call TRBD1 (6 bases). Trimming pared 5 bases from V and 0 bases from J, leaving 14 bases between. The CDR3 totals 15 residues. From germline, CDR1 is MNHNS and CDR2 SASEGT. The CDR3 region is CASSNGQRVSYEQYV. CDR3 sequence (DNA): TGTGCCAGCAGTAACGGACAGAGGGTCTCCTACGAGCAGTACGTC.

The chain carries TRBV11-2 and TRBJ1-4; 7 nucleotides match TRBD1. V shed 3 bases and J 5 bases; nucleotides not matched to a gene: 6. This CDR3 contains 15 residues. Germline V gene lookup returns CDR1 SGHAT and CDR2 FQNNGV. CDR3 bases: TGTGCCAGCAGCTTGGAACAGGGGAAGAATGAAAAACTGTTTTTT. Translation gives CASSLEQGKNEKLFF.

This rearrangement joins TRBV15 to TRBJ2-2; weak D call: TRBD1 (6 bases). Germline V gives CDR1 LNHNV, CDR2 YYDKDF (reference sequence). This CDR3 has 14 residues. Trimming left V 6 bases short and J 3 bases short, with 11 bases between. CDR3 protein: CATRGDTYTGELFF. The CDR3 nucleotides read TGTGCCACCAGGGGGGACACCTACACCGGGGAGCTGTTTTTT.

This clone was recorded once. The chain is built from TRBV13 and TRBJ2-5; TRBD1 aligns across 10 bases. Gene TRBJ2-7 matches the end of the DNA better, so the J call may be wrong. The CDR3 spans 15 residues. Germline CDR1 reads PRHDT; CDR2 reads FYEKMQ (reference sequence). The CDR3 sequence: CASRHRQGALYEQYF. The CDR3 region has the DNA TGTGCCAGCAGACATAGACAGGGGGCCCTTTACGAGCAGTACTTC.

The chain carries TRBV19 and TRBJ1-2; possible D gene TRBD1, 5 bases. V was shortened by 2 bases and J by 5 bases, with 9 bases between the two germline ends. Germline CDR1 LNHDA, CDR2 SQIVND (reference sequence). The CDR3 extends over 13 amino acids. This CDR3 is CASSINSGYGYTF. The DNA for the CDR3 is TGTGCCAGTAGTATAAATTCAGGGTATGGCTACACCTTC.

The rearrangement uses TRBV19 and TRBJ1-5; D ambiguous. V was cut by 7 bases and J by 0 bases, with 7 bases left in between. The germline gives CDR1 LNHDA, CDR2 SQIVND (reference sequence). CDR3 length equals 13 residues. This CDR3 reads CASNVDSNQPQHF. For the CDR3, the DNA is TGTGCCAGTAACGTTGATAGCAATCAGCCCCAGCATTTT.

The chain joins TRBV19 to TRBJ1-1; TRBD1 is a possible D gene (5 bases). CDR3 length: 17 residues. Per the germline V gene, CDR1 is LNHDA and CDR2 is SQIVND (reference sequence). V was pared by 4 bases and J by 4 bases, with 22 bases between. The CDR3 nucleotides are TGTGCCAGTAGTAGTCGGGGCCTGGGGCCTAGGAGCACTGAAGCTTTCTTT. Residues: CASSSRGLGPRSTEAFF.

The chain is built from TRBV2 and TRBJ1-1; TRBD1 agrees at 7 bases. The CDR3 covers 13 residues. Germline loops: CDR1 SNHLY, CDR2 FYNNEI. V shed 8 bases, J shed 1 base, and the junction held 4 bases outside the gene matches. The CDR3 DNA is TGTGCCAGCGAAGGGGACAGGAACACTGAAGCTTTCTTT. It translates to CASEGDRNTEAFF.

V is TRBV6-7 and J is TRBJ1-5, with a weak D call TRBD1 (6 bases). TRBV6-7 counts as an open reading frame of uncertain function. This CDR3 region has 18 residues. V gave up 4 bases and J gave up 5 bases, with 24 bases separating them. In DNA, the CDR3 is TGTGCCAGCAGTTTCCAACTCGGGTACCGGGACACACATCAGCCCCAGCATTTT. Encoded protein: CASSFQLGYRDTHQPQHF.